The TCR beta chain under discussion was sequenced for a study of human T cells and chemical hapten exposure. Per the germline V gene, CDR1 is LGHDT and CDR2 is YNNKEL (reference sequence). CDR3 length: 15 residues. The V end was cut by 3 bases, the J end by 5 bases, with 16 bases between. MiXCR, applied by TCRdb to the RACE reads, yields one record per CDR3 protein. The table includes a few hundred thousand distinct CDR3 sequences, about 5% detected once. Sample time point: pre-sensitization, week 0. Treatment described: therapeutic diphenylcyclopropenone sensitization with weekly scalp DPC. The specimen was whole blood, collected in connection with sensitization to the hapten diphenylcyclopropenone (DPC). The chain joins TRBV3-1 to TRBJ1-2, with D perhaps TRBD1 (5 bases). The origin of this receptor is a woman aged 18-29 years with alopecia areata. Some clones in this sample may be carry-over from other donors' samples. CDR3 nucleotide sequence: TGTGCCAGCAGCCAGGACCGGGACGGATTTTATGGCTACACCTTC. Translating gives CASSQDRDGFYGYTF. The whole variable domain, remainder taken from reference TRBV3-1 and TRBJ1-2, is DTAVSQTPKYLVTQMGNDKSIKCEQNLGHDTMYWYKQDSKKFLKIMFSYNNKELIINETVPNRFSPKSPDKAHLNLHINSLELGDSAVYFCASSQDRDGFYGYTFGSGTRLTVV.